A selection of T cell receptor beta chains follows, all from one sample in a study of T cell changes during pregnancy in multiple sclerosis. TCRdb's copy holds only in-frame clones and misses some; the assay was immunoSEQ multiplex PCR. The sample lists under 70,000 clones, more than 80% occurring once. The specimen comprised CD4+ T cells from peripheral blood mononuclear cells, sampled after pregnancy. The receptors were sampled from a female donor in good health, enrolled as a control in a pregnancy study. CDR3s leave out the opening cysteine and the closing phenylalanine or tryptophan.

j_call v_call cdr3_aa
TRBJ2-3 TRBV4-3 ASSPNGRGEDTQY
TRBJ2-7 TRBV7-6 ASSLTVNPYEQY
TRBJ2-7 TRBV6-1 ASSEWPSGAYEQY
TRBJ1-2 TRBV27 ASTMIGGGYGYT
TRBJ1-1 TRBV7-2 ASSLAGPTEAF
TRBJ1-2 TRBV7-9 ASTRGGFRGYT
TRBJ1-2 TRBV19 ASRPGQGNYGYT
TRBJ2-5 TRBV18 ASSPQGRGESETQY
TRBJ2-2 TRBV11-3 ASSLLNRGTGELF
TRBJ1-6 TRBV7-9 ASSLGALDNSPLH
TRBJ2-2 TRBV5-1 ASSLVWSSESLGELF
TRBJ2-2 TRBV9 ASSVETGGANTGELF
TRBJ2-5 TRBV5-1 ASGETTVLGETQY
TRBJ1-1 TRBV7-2 ASSLGQGTEAF
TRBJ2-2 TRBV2 ASKRTTNTGELF
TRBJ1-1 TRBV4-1 ASSQPQPGNTEAF
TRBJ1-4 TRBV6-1 ASSEAWGPQKLF
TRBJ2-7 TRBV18 ASSPPGTGYTYEQY
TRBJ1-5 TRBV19 ASSSKVEVNSNQPQH
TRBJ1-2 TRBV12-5 ASGLVRDGRTPYGYT
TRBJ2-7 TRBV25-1 ASSESTGSSYEQY
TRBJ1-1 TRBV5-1 ASKLEGAHTEAF
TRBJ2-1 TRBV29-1 SVTSGGYNEQF
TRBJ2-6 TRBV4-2 ASSQDIQLAGSGANVLT
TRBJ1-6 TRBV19 ASSSTGFNSPLH
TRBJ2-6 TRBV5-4 ASSLVTGLGANVLT
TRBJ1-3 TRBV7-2 ASSLVSRQAGNTIY